The TCR beta chain under discussion was sequenced for a study of T cell responses to AZD1222 COVID-19 vaccine. As to this clone: Its specificity is not known.

CDR1 and CDR2 (germline): SNHLY, FYNNEI. The V end was cut by 7 bases, the J end by 12 bases, with 19 bases between. This CDR3 region has 12 residues. Using immunoSEQ multiplex PCR, the repertoire was profiled, and TCRdb retains in-frame clones only, with some absent. Counted here are about 45,000 clones, roughly 84% occurring once; the ten biggest clones make up over 15%. Study-level results: In a largely white British group with more females than males, clonal diversity was possibly underestimated.

The TCR originated in an adult who received the AZD1222 COVID-19 vaccine. The material sequenced was peripheral blood, taken 28 days after the second AZD1222 dose. This chain uses TRBV2 with TRBJ2-7; perhaps TRBD2 as D (5 bases). CDR3 amino acids: CASKEGGYPWYF. The CDR3 coding sequence is TGTGCCAGCAAAGAAGGAGGTTACCCGTGGTACTTC.